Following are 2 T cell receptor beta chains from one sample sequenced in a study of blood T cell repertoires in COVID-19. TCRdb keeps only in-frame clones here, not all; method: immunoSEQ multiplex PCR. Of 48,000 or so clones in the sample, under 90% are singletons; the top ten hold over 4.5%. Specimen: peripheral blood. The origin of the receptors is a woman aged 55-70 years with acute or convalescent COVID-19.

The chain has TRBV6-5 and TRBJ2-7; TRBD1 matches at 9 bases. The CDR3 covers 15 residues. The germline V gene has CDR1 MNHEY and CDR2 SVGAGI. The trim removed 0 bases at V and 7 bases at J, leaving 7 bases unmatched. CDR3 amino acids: CASSYSGQGTGEQYF. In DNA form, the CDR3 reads TGTGCCAGCAGTTACTCGGGACAGGGTACGGGTGAGCAGTACTTC.

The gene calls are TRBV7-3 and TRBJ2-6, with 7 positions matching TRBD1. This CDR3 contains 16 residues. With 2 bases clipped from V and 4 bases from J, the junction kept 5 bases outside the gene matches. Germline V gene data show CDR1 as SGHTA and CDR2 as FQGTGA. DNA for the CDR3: TGTGCCAGCAGCTTAGAGGGGGCGACGGGGGCCAACGTCCTGACTTTC. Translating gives CASSLEGATGANVLTF.